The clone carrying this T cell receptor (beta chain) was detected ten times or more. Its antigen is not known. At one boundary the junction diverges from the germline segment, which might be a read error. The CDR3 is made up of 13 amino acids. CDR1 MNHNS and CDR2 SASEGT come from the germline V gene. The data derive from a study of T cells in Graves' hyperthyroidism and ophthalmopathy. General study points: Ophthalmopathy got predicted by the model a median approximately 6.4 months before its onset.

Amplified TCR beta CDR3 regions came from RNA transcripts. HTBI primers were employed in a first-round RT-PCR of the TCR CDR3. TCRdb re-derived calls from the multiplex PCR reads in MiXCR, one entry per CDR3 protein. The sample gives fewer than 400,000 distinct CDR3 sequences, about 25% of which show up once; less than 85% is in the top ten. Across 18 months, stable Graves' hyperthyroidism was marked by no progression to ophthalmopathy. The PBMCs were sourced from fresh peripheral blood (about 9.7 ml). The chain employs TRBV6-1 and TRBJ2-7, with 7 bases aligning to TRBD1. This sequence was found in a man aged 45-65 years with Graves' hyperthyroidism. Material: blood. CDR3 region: CASSDGQAYAQYF. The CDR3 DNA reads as TGTGCCAGCAGTGACGGACAGGCGTACGCGCAGTACTTC.